One and the same sample provided the 4 T cell receptor beta chains below, sequenced in a study of blood T cell repertoires in COVID-19. This table comes from immunoSEQ multiplex PCR, and its TCRdb copy is limited to in-frame clones, with some not included. The sample has approximately 480,000 clones, roughly 87% seen once; the top ten hold 0.7% to 1%. The source material was peripheral blood. These receptors were collected from a man in his late teens or twenties with COVID-19, enrolled during active disease.

This chain joins TRBV10-3 and TRBJ2-2; 11 bases fit TRBD2. Germline CDR1 and CDR2: ENHRY and SYGVKD. J was trimmed by 3 bases and V by 5 bases; bases with no gene match: 2. This CDR3 region has 15 residues. The CDR3 nucleotides read TGTGCCATCAGTACTAGCGGGGGATACACCGGGGAGCTGTTTTTT. It encodes CAISTSGGYTGELFF.

The V call is TRBV3-1 (or the pseudogene TRBV3-2), the J call TRBJ1-5; possibly TRBD1 for D (5 bases). There are 15 residues in the CDR3. V was trimmed by 1 base and J by 4 bases, leaving 11 bases between them. Looked up from germline, CDR1 is LGHDT and CDR2 is YNNKEL (reference sequence). CDR3 in DNA: TGTGCCAGCAGCCAAGGCCCCACAGGTAATCAGCCCCAGCATTTT. Translation: CASSQGPTGNQPQHF.

V is TRBV5-6 and J is TRBJ1-2; 8 bases are shared with TRBD1. The CDR3 is 14 residues long. The J segment lost 7 bases and the V segment lost 5 bases, leaving 10 bases of the junction unmatched. Germline V gene sequence: CDR1 SGHDT, CDR2 YYEEEE. The CDR3 spells CASRTGQGSFGYTF. CDR3 sequence (DNA): TGTGCCAGCAGGACAGGACAGGGTTCCTTTGGCTACACCTTC.

This chain connects TRBV9 to TRBJ1-1, with 8 bases lining up with TRBD1. Germline assignment: CDR1 SGDLS and CDR2 YYNGEE. CDR3 length: 15 residues. The V and J ends lost 0 bases and 7 bases, in that order; junction bases with no gene match: 8. DNA of the CDR3: TGTGCCAGCAGCGTAGATCAGGGGGCGTCAGGTGAAGCTTTCTTT. Amino acid sequence: CASSVDQGASGEAFF.